Following are 32 T cell receptor beta chains from one sample sequenced in a study of blood T cell repertoires in COVID-19. The repertoire was sequenced with immunoSEQ multiplex PCR; TCRdb's copy has only in-frame clones and lacks some. Of some 150,000 clones listed, roughly 87% are singletons. The sample comprised peripheral blood. These receptors were collected from a woman between 50 and 59 years old with acute or convalescent COVID-19.

The rearrangement joins TRBV19 to TRBJ2-7; TRBD1 agrees at 10 bases. Trimming took 3 bases from V and 1 from J; bases not matched to a gene: 3. This CDR3 spans 15 amino acids. From germline, CDR1 is LNHDA and CDR2 SQIVND (reference sequence). The CDR3 nucleotides read TGTGCCAGTAGTATGCTGGGACAGGGGTCCTACGAGCAGTACTTC. Translated, it gives CASSMLGQGSYEQYF.

The chain carries TRBV11-1 and TRBJ1-4; D gene uncertain. This CDR3 is built from 15 residues. The V end lost 1 base, the J end lost 5 bases, and 11 bases lay between the germline ends. The germline gives CDR1 SGHAT, CDR2 FQDESV (reference sequence). CDR3 residues: CASSLGRRLNEKLFF. The CDR3 DNA reads as TGTGCCAGCAGCTTAGGAAGGAGATTGAATGAAAAACTGTTTTTT.

The V gene is TRBV9, the J gene TRBJ1-2; 7 nucleotides line up with TRBD1. The CDR3 runs to 16 residues. The J segment lost 4 bases and the V segment lost 3 bases, leaving 12 bases of the junction unmatched. Germline loops: CDR1 SGDLS, CDR2 YYNGEE. CDR3 residues: CASSAGYRGKGYGYTF. Written as DNA, the CDR3 is TGTGCCAGCAGCGCGGGTTACAGGGGAAAGGGCTATGGCTACACCTTC. The full variable domain, completed using reference TRBV9 and TRBJ1-2, is DSGVTQTPKHLITATGQRVTLRCSPRSGDLSVYWYQQSLDQGLQFLIQYYNGEERAKGNILERFSAQQFPDLHSELNLSSLELGDSALYFCASSAGYRGKGYGYTFGSGTRLTVV.

The V gene is TRBV4-1, the J gene TRBJ2-2; D uncertain. The ends were cut back, 0 bases at V and 5 bases at J, with 7 bases in the middle. The CDR3 has 14 amino acids. In germline, CDR1 is MGHRA, CDR2 YSYEKL. The CDR3 here is CASSQDPATGELFF. Written as DNA, the CDR3 is TGCGCCAGCAGCCAAGATCCCGCGACCGGGGAGCTGTTTTTT.

CDR3 DNA: TGCGCCAGCGCACACCGGGACTACTCCTACGAGCAGTACTTC. This translates into CASAHRDYSYEQYF. The chain combines TRBV5-1 with TRBJ2-7, with 7 bases aligning to TRBD2. Germline loops: CDR1 SGHRS, CDR2 YFSETQ. J was trimmed by 0 bases and V by 7 bases; bases with no gene match: 7. The CDR3 spans 14 residues.

The V and J genes are TRBV5-1 and TRBJ1-4; 8 positions agree with TRBD1. CDR3 length equals 20 residues. Trimming at V came to 1 base and at J to 4 bases, leaving 18 bases not matched to a gene. The germline gives CDR1 SGHRS, CDR2 YFSETQ. This chain's CDR3 is CASSLTPPGTGGTINEKLFF. DNA of the CDR3: TGCGCCAGCAGCTTGACCCCCCCCGGGACAGGCGGGACTATTAATGAAAAACTGTTTTTT. Looking up the rest from reference TRBV5-1 and TRBJ1-4 gives the full variable domain: KAGVTQTPRYLIKTRGQQVTLSCSPISGHRSVSWYQQTPGQGLQFLFEYFSETQRNKGNFPGRFSGRQFSNSRSEMNVSTLELGDSALYLCASSLTPPGTGGTINEKLFFGSGTQLSVL.

The rearrangement joins TRBV2 to TRBJ1-3, with D possibly being TRBD1 (6 bases). This CDR3 comprises 13 residues. Trimming cost V 11 bases and J 2 bases, with 13 bases left between them. Germline-derived CDR1 and CDR2 are SNHLY and FYNNEI. CDR3 sequence reads: CAGKQGTGNTIYF. Here the CDR3 DNA reads TGTGCCGGCAAACAGGGAACTGGAAACACCATATATTTT.

This clone was observed once. The chain joins TRBV2 to TRBJ2-7; TRBD1 might be the D (5 bases). Trimming shortened V by 7 bases and J by 6 bases, and 19 bases separated the two germline ends. The CDR3 has 14 residues. The V gene's germline CDR1 is SNHLY and CDR2 FYNNEI. CDR3 in DNA: TGTGCCAGCACCCGAGATTCCAGGGCAGGCGAGCAGTACTTC. It translates to CASTRDSRAGEQYF.

The V and J genes are TRBV10-3 and TRBJ1-3; 8 nucleotides match TRBD1. Germline V gene lookup returns CDR1 ENHRY and CDR2 SYGVKD. Unmatched junction bases numbered 12, after V lost 5 bases and J lost 3 bases. This CDR3 region has 17 residues. The CDR3 is CAISTFPDRGFGNTIYF. The CDR3 nucleotides are TGTGCCATCAGTACCTTTCCTGACAGGGGTTTTGGAAACACCATATATTTT.

This clone was picked up one time. The V and J genes are TRBV2 and TRBJ2-1; the D gene is possibly TRBD1 (6 bases). The length of the CDR3 is 15 residues. V was pared by 2 bases and J by 7 bases, with 15 bases between. Germline lookup yields CDR1 SNHLY and CDR2 FYNNEI. The CDR3 loop reads CASSESGRGRNEQFF. The CDR3 bases are TGTGCCAGCAGTGAATCTGGCAGGGGCAGGAATGAGCAGTTCTTC.

This rearrangement joins TRBV28 to TRBJ2-1, with 13 bases matching TRBD2. The germline CDR1 and CDR2 sequences are MDHEN and SYDVKM. The CDR3 has 16 residues. The V gene end was trimmed by 7 bases and the J gene end by 10 bases; junction bases not matched to a gene: 13. The CDR3: CASIHGGLAGRWEQFF. The CDR3 DNA is TGTGCCAGCATTCACGGGGGACTAGCGGGAAGGTGGGAGCAGTTCTTC.

The J gene is TRBJ2-1, the V gene TRBV2; TRBD2 aligns across 8 bases. The germline CDR1 and CDR2 sequences are SNHLY and FYNNEI. V lost 8 bases, J lost 0 bases, and 3 bases stayed unmatched. CDR3 size: 14 residues. The CDR3 DNA sequence: TGTGCCAGCGGCGGGAGGAGCTCCTACAATGAGCAGTTCTTC. This sequence encodes CASGGRSSYNEQFF. Full variable domain (rest looked up from reference TRBV2 and TRBJ2-1): EPEVTQTPSHQVTQMGQEVILRCVPISNHLYFYWYRQILGQKVEFLVSFYNNEISEKSEIFDDQFSVERPDGSNFTLKIRSTKLEDSAMYFCASGGRSSYNEQFFGPGTRLTVL.

This chain uses TRBV29-1 with TRBJ2-7, with TRBD1 matching 8 bases. With 3 bases clipped from V and 2 bases from J, the junction kept 0 bases outside the gene matches. Germline CDR1 reads SQVTM; CDR2 reads ANQGSEA. CDR3 length: 12 residues. DNA of the CDR3: TGCAGCGTTGAGACAGGGGCCTACGAGCAGTACTTC. Protein: CSVETGAYEQYF.

This chain connects TRBV19 to TRBJ2-3, with 10 bases aligning to TRBD2. Germline lookup yields CDR1 LNHDA and CDR2 SQIVND (reference sequence). The CDR3 runs to 17 residues. Unmatched junction bases numbered 6, after V lost 2 bases and J lost 1 base. The CDR3 bases are TGTGCCAGTAGTATATTTGGGCTAGCGGGAGGCACAGATACGCAGTATTTT. Translated, it gives CASSIFGLAGGTDTQYF.

The chain links TRBV10-1 to TRBJ1-4; the D gene is possibly TRBD1 (6 bases). V was trimmed by 0 bases and J by 11 bases, leaving 13 bases between them. Germline V lookup: CDR1 WNHNN, CDR2 SYGVQD (reference sequence). CDR3 length: 14 amino acids. CDR3 bases: TGCGCCAGCAGTGAGTCGATGGGGGGGCCGAAACTGTTTTTT. Translating it yields CASSESMGGPKLFF.

V gene TRBV11-2 combines with J gene TRBJ2-7; no clear D. V was clipped by 1 base and J by 1 base, with 8 bases between them. The CDR3 consists of 14 residues. CDR1 and CDR2 (germline): SGHAT, FQNNGV. The CDR3: CASSLALESYEQYF. The CDR3 DNA reads TGTGCCAGCAGCTTAGCGCTTGAGTCCTACGAGCAGTACTTC. Filled out from reference TRBV11-2 and TRBJ2-7, the complete variable domain reads EAGVAQSPRYKIIEKRQSVAFWCNPISGHATLYWYQQILGQGPKLLIQFQNNGVVDDSQLPKDRFSAERLKGVDSTLKIQPAKLEDSAVYLCASSLALESYEQYFGPGTRLTVT.

The gene calls are TRBV9 and TRBJ2-2; 11 nucleotides line up with TRBD2. There are 21 residues in the CDR3. The germline V gene has CDR1 SGDLS and CDR2 YYNGEE. V lost 0 bases, J lost 3 bases, and 16 bases stayed unmatched. The CDR3: CASSVGGVLAGDLTYTGELFF. CDR3 in DNA: TGTGCCAGCAGCGTAGGGGGGGTACTAGCGGGAGATTTGACATACACCGGGGAGCTGTTTTTT.

J is TRBJ2-7 and V is TRBV3-1 (or the pseudogene TRBV3-2); 7 bases fit TRBD2. Losses at the gene ends were 0 bases for V and 2 bases for J; bases not matched to a gene: 1. The length of the CDR3 is 14 residues. The germline V gene has CDR1 LGHDT and CDR2 YNNKEL (reference sequence). CDR3 loop: CASSQDRGAYEQYF. The CDR3 nucleotides read TGTGCCAGCAGCCAAGACCGGGGGGCCTACGAGCAGTACTTC.

A single count supports this clone. The chain employs TRBV7-2 and TRBJ1-1, with D tentatively TRBD1 (6 bases). This CDR3 contains 16 residues. Trimming stripped 3 bases from V and 4 bases from J, with 18 bases between. Germline CDR1 SGHTA, CDR2 FQGNSA. The CDR3 is CASSLGDRILFTEAFF. The CDR3 nucleotides are TGTGCCAGCAGCTTGGGAGACAGGATTTTGTTCACTGAAGCTTTCTTT.

This chain joins TRBV5-5 and TRBJ1-4; D is ambiguous. Trimming stripped 0 bases from V and 3 bases from J, with 9 bases between. Per the germline V gene, CDR1 is SGHKS and CDR2 is YYEKEE (reference sequence). The CDR3 extends over 15 amino acids. CDR3 bases: TGTGCCAGCAGCTTGGGTCCCGGGTCTAATGAAAAACTGTTTTTT. Protein product: CASSLGPGSNEKLFF.

This chain uses TRBV9 with TRBJ2-3; 7 positions match TRBD2. The J segment lost 4 bases and the V segment lost 0 bases, leaving 8 bases of the junction unmatched. CDR3 size: 16 residues. The germline V gene encodes CDR1 SGDLS and CDR2 YYNGEE. The CDR3 region is CASSVGSGGFADTQYF. CDR3 coding DNA: TGTGCCAGCAGCGTAGGTTCCGGGGGGTTCGCAGATACGCAGTATTTT.

The V and J genes are TRBV27 and TRBJ2-2; TRBD1 might be the D (6 bases). Germline V gene data show CDR1 as MNHEY and CDR2 as SMNVEV (reference sequence). Between the trimmed V and J ends, which lost 6 bases and 6 bases, there was a span of 17 bases. The CDR3 has 15 residues. The CDR3 coding sequence is TGTGCCAGCAGGAGCTTAGGGGGTGGCTCCGGGGAGCTGTTTTTT. Its protein product is CASRSLGGGSGELFF.

The chain has TRBV28 and TRBJ2-1, with TRBD2 matching over 12 bases. CDR1 MDHEN and CDR2 SYDVKM come from the germline V gene. The V gene end was trimmed by 0 bases and the J gene end by 0 bases; junction bases not matched to a gene: 3. This CDR3 has 18 residues. The CDR3 DNA is TGTGCCAGCAGTTTATGGCTAGCGGGGGGGAGCTCCTACAATGAGCAGTTCTTC. Residues: CASSLWLAGGSSYNEQFF.

The chain recombines TRBV24-1 with TRBJ2-7; 10 bases align to TRBD1. Germline V gene sequence: CDR1 KGHDR, CDR2 SFDVKD. The CDR3 is 15 residues long. J lost 2 bases, V lost 4 bases, and 4 bases had no gene match. The CDR3 protein is CATSEGQGETYEQYF. The CDR3 DNA reads as TGTGCCACCAGTGAAGGACAGGGGGAAACCTACGAGCAGTACTTC.

The V gene is TRBV6-2 or TRBV6-3, the J gene TRBJ2-4, with a tentative D call TRBD2 (6 bases). V was clipped by 6 bases and J by 0 bases, with 15 bases between them. Per germline, CDR1 MNHEY and CDR2 SVGEGT. The CDR3 contains 16 residues. The chain's CDR3 is CASSPRRGLAKNIQYF. The CDR3 DNA sequence: TGTGCCAGCAGCCCACGGAGGGGTCTAGCCAAAAACATTCAGTACTTC.

V usage is TRBV29-1 and J usage is TRBJ2-7, with D possibly TRBD1 on 6 matching bases. V lost 4 bases and J lost 2, with 9 bases in between. Germline V gene data show CDR1 as SQVTM and CDR2 as ANQGSEA. The CDR3 contains 12 residues. CDR3 protein: CSVVGGAYEQYF. CDR3 nucleotides: TGCAGCGTTGTAGGGGGAGCCTACGAGCAGTACTTC.

The rearrangement links TRBV19 to TRBJ2-3; perhaps TRBD2 as D (5 bases). Germline V gene lookup returns CDR1 LNHDA and CDR2 SQIVND (reference sequence). CDR3 length equals 15 residues. V was shortened by 8 bases and J by 3 bases, with 18 bases between the two germline ends. CDR3 protein: CASLPSFGGTDTQYF. In DNA form, the CDR3 reads TGTGCCAGTCTGCCTAGCTTTGGAGGTACAGATACGCAGTATTTT.

This chain's CDR3 is CASSILAGELRHEQYF. The CDR3 region has the DNA TGTGCCAGTAGTATTTTAGCGGGAGAACTGAGGCACGAGCAGTACTTC. This chain uses TRBV19 with TRBJ2-7, with 9 bases identical to TRBD2. CDR3 size: 16 residues. Germline V gene data show CDR1 as LNHDA and CDR2 as SQIVND (reference sequence). V dropped 3 bases and J dropped 5; count of bases not matched to a gene: 11. Combining the CDR3 with reference TRBV19 and TRBJ2-7 gives the whole variable domain DGGITQSPKYLFRKEGQNVTLSCEQNLNHDAMYWYRQDPGQGLRLIYYSQIVNDFQKGDIAEGYSVSREKKESFPLTVTSAQKNPTAFYLCASSILAGELRHEQYFGPGTRLTVT.

The chain combines TRBV27 with TRBJ1-2; tentatively, D is TRBD1 (6 bases). Germline assignment: CDR1 MNHEY and CDR2 SMNVEV (reference sequence). The length of the CDR3 is 13 residues. V was trimmed by 6 bases and J by 6 bases, leaving 14 bases between them. The CDR3 loop is CASSLGTGNGYTF. The DNA of the CDR3 is TGTGCCAGCAGCTTGGGTACAGGGAATGGCTACACCTTC.

The chain links TRBV12-3 or TRBV12-4 to TRBJ1-6; unclear D gene. Trimming cost V 6 bases and J 14 bases, with 8 bases left between them. The CDR3 sequence is 10 residues long. The chain's CDR3 is CASRGATLHF. CDR3 in DNA: TGTGCCAGCAGGGGAGCGACCCTCCACTTT.

The chain combines TRBV20-1 with TRBJ2-5; 10 bases match TRBD2. This CDR3 has 15 amino acids. CDR1 is DFQATT, CDR2 SNEGSKA, per germline (reference sequence). Trimming at V came to 3 bases and at J to 5 bases, leaving 9 bases not matched to a gene. The CDR3 bases are TGCAGTGCTAGTAGGCCTAGCGGGAGAATCGAGACCCAGTACTTC. It specifies CSASRPSGRIETQYF.

The genes are TRBV15 and TRBJ1-2, with D maybe TRBD1 (6 bases). Germline-derived CDR1 and CDR2 are LNHNV and YYDKDF (reference sequence). V was shortened by 0 bases and J by 4 bases, with 12 bases between the two germline ends. This CDR3 has 15 amino acids. The CDR3 sequence is CATSRDRRDTYGYTF. The CDR3 nucleotides are TGTGCCACCAGCAGAGATCGCCGGGACACCTATGGCTACACCTTC.